Below are 31 T cell receptor beta chains sequenced from a single sample in a study of T cell repertoires in cytomegalovirus infection. One entry per CDR3 protein, called by TCRdb with MiXCR from the reads. The sample records 630,000 or so distinct CDR3 sequences, less than 25% being singletons. Sequencing was carried out using CD8+ T cells from PBMCs. The receptors originated from a human donor in good health (CMV status not recorded). Some clones in this sample may be carry-over from other donors' samples.

This clonotype was observed a handful of times. The chain combines TRBV27 with TRBJ2-1; 7 bases match TRBD2. CDR1 and CDR2 from the germline V gene are MNHEY and SMNVEV (reference sequence). V lost 3 bases, J lost 5 bases, and 7 bases stayed unmatched. The CDR3 has 15 amino acids. CDR3 DNA sequence: TGTGCCAGCAGTTTGTCCGGGGGGTACGACAATGAGCAGTTCTTC. Its protein is CASSLSGGYDNEQFF.

This clonotype came up a few times. The rearrangement uses TRBV7-9 and TRBJ1-1, with 7 positions matching TRBD1. CDR1 and CDR2 (germline): SEHNR, FQNEAQ (reference sequence). CDR3 length: 16 residues. J was trimmed by 3 bases and V by 3 bases; bases with no gene match: 10. The CDR3 DNA follows: TGTGCCAGCAGCTTCGGGTCAGGGGGATCAGACACTGAAGCTTTCTTT. This gives the protein CASSFGSGGSDTEAFF. The variable domain in full, with the rest retrieved from reference TRBV7-9 and TRBJ1-1, is DTGVSQNPRHKITKRGQNVTFRCDPISEHNRLYWYRQTLGQGPEFLTYFQNEAQLEKSRLLSDRFSAERPKGSFSTLEIQRTEQGDSAMYLCASSFGSGGSDTEAFFGQGTRLTVV.

This clonotype has ten or more counts. In DNA, the CDR3 is TGTGCCAGCAGTTTAACAGGGGGCGGCACCGGGGAGCTGTTTTTT. Residues: CASSLTGGGTGELFF. The chain links TRBV27 to TRBJ2-2; 9 bases map to TRBD1. Germline lookup yields CDR1 MNHEY and CDR2 SMNVEV (reference sequence). Losses at the gene ends were 2 bases for V and 4 bases for J; bases not matched to a gene: 2. The CDR3 sequence is 15 residues long.

As to this clonotype: Being one base from a much bigger clone, this may be a read error. V gene TRBV28 combines with J gene TRBJ2-1; TRBD1 aligns across 9 bases. This CDR3 comprises 16 residues. CDR1 and CDR2 (germline): MDHEN, SYDVKM. The CDR3 DNA is TGTGTCAGCAGTCCGCGACAGGGGGAAATTTACAATGAGCAGTTCTTC. As protein: CVSSPRQGEIYNEQFF. Looking up the rest from reference TRBV28 and TRBJ2-1 gives the full variable domain: DVKVTQSSRYLVKRTGEKVFLECVQDMDHENMFWYRQDPGLGLRLIYFSYDVKMKEKGDIPEGYSVSREKKERFSLILESASTNQTSMYLCVSSPRQGEIYNEQFFGPGTRLTVL.

J is TRBJ2-1 and V is TRBV6-5, with D possibly matching TRBD2 (5 bases). Trimming shortened V by 0 bases and J by 9 bases, and 9 bases separated the two germline ends. Germline V gene sequence: CDR1 MNHEY, CDR2 SVGAGI. CDR3 length equals 13 residues. The CDR3 here is CASSYSSAGEQFF. In nucleotides, the CDR3 is TGTGCCAGCAGTTACTCGAGTGCGGGTGAGCAGTTCTTC.

This sequence joins TRBV6-6 and TRBJ2-2; TRBD1 is a possible D gene (6 bases). Trimming removed 2 bases from V and 0 bases from J, with 10 bases in between. The CDR3 sequence is 16 residues long. Germline lookup yields CDR1 MNHNY and CDR2 SVGAGI (reference sequence). The CDR3 reads CASSYRDTSNTGELFF. The CDR3 DNA is TGTGCCAGCAGTTACCGGGACACCTCGAACACCGGGGAGCTGTTTTTT.

This clonotype has more than one count but fewer than ten. In DNA, the CDR3 is TGTGCCAGCACCTTGGGGGGGGGTGCCGAGCAGTTCTTC. It yields the protein CASTLGGGAEQFF. This chain connects TRBV12-3 or TRBV12-4 to TRBJ2-1; 7 bases match TRBD2. Unmatched junction bases numbered 10, after V lost 7 bases and J lost 10 bases. The CDR3 consists of 13 residues.

This clonotype was detected only a few times. The V and J genes are TRBV14 and TRBJ1-3; tentative D call: TRBD1 (5 bases). Per the germline V gene, CDR1 is SGHDN and CDR2 is FVKESK. V was clipped by 1 base and J by 0 bases, with 13 bases between them. This CDR3 contains 17 residues. CDR3 bases: TGTGCCAGCAGCCAAGTTCCGGACACACTCTCTGGAAACACCATATATTTT. It translates to CASSQVPDTLSGNTIYF.

The chain uses TRBV2 and TRBJ2-7; D unresolved. CDR3 length: 14 residues. Germline CDR1 and CDR2: SNHLY and FYNNEI. V was shortened by 4 bases and J by 2 bases, with 12 bases between the two germline ends. CDR3 in DNA: TGTGCCAGCAGTGCGGGTAGGATCCCCTACGAGCAGTACGTC. It is translated as CASSAGRIPYEQYV.

J is TRBJ2-7 and V is TRBV20-1; 7 bases fit TRBD1. Unmatched junction bases numbered 9, after V lost 4 bases and J lost 3 bases. Germline V gene sequence: CDR1 DFQATT, CDR2 SNEGSKA (reference sequence). This CDR3 comprises 14 residues. The CDR3: CSATGTVYRYEQYF. In DNA, the CDR3 is TGCAGTGCTACTGGGACAGTCTACCGCTACGAGCAGTACTTC.

In this sample, this clonotype turned up a few times. This chain uses TRBV5-4 with TRBJ2-2; either TRBD1 or TRBD2 may supply D (6 bases each). The CDR3 extends over 17 amino acids. Germline values: CDR1 SGHNT, CDR2 YYREEE (reference sequence). Trimming shortened V by 3 bases and J by 3 bases, and 18 bases separated the two germline ends. The CDR3 DNA sequence: TGTGCCAGCAGCTACCCTAGGGGGGCCCCGGACACCGGGGAGCTGTTTTTT. It is translated as CASSYPRGAPDTGELFF.

V usage is TRBV4-2 and J usage is TRBJ1-6; D is perhaps TRBD1 (5 bases). Germline V gene sequence: CDR1 LGHNA, CDR2 YNFKEQ. CDR3 length: 15 residues. The V end was cut by 2 bases, the J end by 12 bases, with 17 bases between. CDR3 DNA: TGTGCCAGCAGCCAAAGCGACAGCTCCGGGGAACCCCTCCACTTT. Encoded protein: CASSQSDSSGEPLHF.

J is TRBJ2-1 and V is TRBV20-1; TRBD2 matches at 11 bases. Unmatched junction bases numbered 7, after V lost 6 bases and J lost 6 bases. This CDR3 has 14 residues. CDR1 DFQATT and CDR2 SNEGSKA come from the germline V gene (reference sequence). The CDR3 is CSATPLAGGNEQFF. CDR3 in DNA: TGCAGTGCAACCCCCCTAGCGGGGGGCAATGAGCAGTTCTTC.

The chain recombines TRBV27 with TRBJ1-1; 7 bases are a match to TRBD1. This CDR3 spans 13 amino acids. The ends lost 10 bases at V and 7 bases at J; junction bases unmatched: 12. The germline gives CDR1 MNHEY, CDR2 SMNVEV (reference sequence). CDR3 DNA: TGTGCCACCTCCCCCGGGACAGCCATTGAAGCTTTCTTT. Amino acids: CATSPGTAIEAFF.

The chain has TRBV20-1 and TRBJ1-5, with D perhaps TRBD1 (5 bases). Between the trimmed V and J ends, which lost 0 bases and 1 base, there was a span of 13 bases. Germline loops: CDR1 DFQATT, CDR2 SNEGSKA (reference sequence). This CDR3 has 16 residues. The CDR3 protein is CSAREWRGNSNQPQHF. Here the CDR3 DNA reads TGCAGTGCTAGAGAGTGGCGGGGGAACAGCAATCAGCCCCAGCATTTT.

This clonotype was seen only a few times. The J gene is TRBJ1-1, the V gene TRBV7-9; D is perhaps TRBD1 (5 bases). V lost 8 bases, J lost 5 bases, and 15 bases lay in between. In germline, CDR1 is SEHNR, CDR2 FQNEAQ (reference sequence). The CDR3 contains 13 residues. CDR3 nucleotide sequence: TGTGCCAGCCCGTCAGGGCCTGGGACTGAAGCTTTCTTT. This sequence encodes CASPSGPGTEAFF.

The chain recombines TRBV7-2 with TRBJ2-3; D is uncertain. The CDR3 covers 16 residues. The germline CDR1 and CDR2 sequences are SGHTA and FQGNSA. V was shortened by 1 base and J by 3 bases, with 14 bases between the two germline ends. The CDR3: CASSLGRSRATDTQYF. CDR3 coding DNA: TGTGCCAGCAGCTTAGGACGGTCTCGGGCTACAGATACGCAGTATTTT.

This clonotype was seen more than once but under ten times. V gene TRBV2 combines with J gene TRBJ2-7; 8 nucleotides align to TRBD1. Losses at the gene ends were 10 bases for V and 3 bases for J; bases not matched to a gene: 5. CDR1 SNHLY and CDR2 FYNNEI come from the germline V gene. The CDR3 covers 12 residues. The CDR3 coding sequence is TGTGCCACGAGGGACAGGTTCTACGAGCAGTACTTC. Amino acids: CATRDRFYEQYF.

The chain has TRBV10-3 and TRBJ1-2; TRBD1 is a possible D gene (6 bases). The CDR3 is 14 residues long. Germline CDR1 is ENHRY and CDR2 is SYGVKD. V was clipped by 6 bases and J by 5 bases, with 16 bases between them. The chain's CDR3 is CAIRTDSQAYGYTF. The CDR3, as DNA: TGTGCCATCAGAACGGACAGTCAAGCGTATGGCTACACCTTC.

This clonotype was seen once. The J gene is TRBJ2-1, the V gene TRBV7-4; TRBD1 is a possible D gene (6 bases). The V end was cut by 1 base, the J end by 8 bases, with 15 bases between. There are 15 residues in the CDR3. CDR1 is SGHVT and CDR2 is SQSDAQ in the germline V gene. The CDR3 coding sequence is TGTGCCAGCAGCTTAGACGGCAGGGGTGGCGATGAGCAGTTCTTC. Encoded protein: CASSLDGRGGDEQFF. Supplemented by reference TRBV7-4 and TRBJ2-1, the full variable domain reads GAGVSQSPRYKVAKRGRDVALRCDSISGHVTLYWYRQTLGQGSEVLTYSQSDAQRDKSGRPSGRFSAERPERSVSTLKIQRTEQGDSAVYLCASSLDGRGGDEQFFGPGTRLTVL.

This clonotype was found a few times. The chain links TRBV19 to TRBJ2-5; a possible D gene is TRBD2 (5 bases). The CDR3 consists of 12 residues. V gave up 11 bases and J gave up 2 bases, with 12 bases separating them. Germline CDR1 and CDR2: LNHDA and SQIVND (reference sequence). CDR3 coding DNA: TGTGCCTGCAGCGGATTACAAGAGACCCAGTACTTC. It is translated as CACSGLQETQYF.

Only one count was recorded for this clonotype. One end of the junction does not line up with germline, which may come from a read error. This chain uses TRBV7-6 with TRBJ1-1; D remains unclear. Germline V gives CDR1 SGHVS, CDR2 FNYEAQ. The CDR3 totals 12 residues. The CDR3 sequence is CVSSLTGTEAFF. For the CDR3, the DNA is TGTGTCAGCAGCTTAACGGGCACTGAAGCTTTCTTT. Filled out from reference TRBV7-6 and TRBJ1-1, the complete variable domain reads GAGVSQSPRYKVTKRGQDVALRCDPISGHVSLYWYRQALGQGPEFLTYFNYEAQQDKSGLPNDRFSAERPEGSISTLTIQRTEQRDSAMYRCVSSLTGTEAFFGQGTRLTVV.

The rearrangement joins TRBV6-6 to TRBJ1-3; 8 nucleotides line up with TRBD1. Germline CDR1 reads MNHNY; CDR2 reads SVGAGI (reference sequence). Trimming at V came to 0 bases and at J to 0 bases, leaving 4 bases not matched to a gene. The CDR3 runs 17 residues. The CDR3 DNA reads TGTGCCAGCAGTTACTCGGACAGGGTGATCTCTGGAAACACCATATATTTT. This gives the protein CASSYSDRVISGNTIYF.

This clonotype appeared once. The chain is built from TRBV10-1 and TRBJ2-3; TRBD2 matches at 8 bases. Germline V gives CDR1 WNHNN, CDR2 SYGVQD (reference sequence). Germline trimming cut 3 bases from V and 2 bases from J; bases unmatched to any gene: 7. The CDR3 consists of 16 residues. The CDR3 DNA sequence: TGCGCCAGCAGTGACGAAGCGGGGGTTGACACAGATACGCAGTATTTT. Its translation is CASSDEAGVDTDTQYF.

The chain carries TRBV7-9 and TRBJ2-1; D remains ambiguous. Germline V gives CDR1 SEHNR, CDR2 FQNEAQ (reference sequence). V gave up 4 bases and J gave up 1 base, with 20 bases separating them. The CDR3 has 18 amino acids. Here the CDR3 reads CASSSLLYGNQSYNEQFF. CDR3 bases: TGTGCCAGCAGCTCCCTACTCTACGGCAACCAATCCTACAATGAGCAGTTCTTC. Based on the CDR3 plus reference TRBV7-9 and TRBJ2-1, the full variable domain is DTGVSQNPRHKITKRGQNVTFRCDPISEHNRLYWYRQTLGQGPEFLTYFQNEAQLEKSRLLSDRFSAERPKGSFSTLEIQRTEQGDSAMYLCASSSLLYGNQSYNEQFFGPGTRLTVL.

The chain recombines TRBV7-9 with TRBJ2-4; the D is unclear. V lost 2 bases and J 0 bases, leaving 8 bases between the germline ends. The germline gives CDR1 SEHNR, CDR2 FQNEAQ (reference sequence). The CDR3 covers 15 residues. Here the CDR3 reads CASSLKKEAKNIQYF. DNA of the CDR3: TGTGCCAGCAGCTTAAAGAAAGAAGCCAAAAACATTCAGTACTTC.

The V call is TRBV5-1, the J call TRBJ2-2; D remains ambiguous. This CDR3 has 19 residues. Germline CDR1 and CDR2: SGHRS and YFSETQ. Trimming took 4 bases from V and 2 from J, leaving 24 bases between them. This CDR3 is CASSTFYPGLQLNTGELFF. The CDR3 nucleotides are TGCGCCAGCAGCACCTTTTATCCGGGTCTCCAATTAAACACCGGGGAGCTGTTTTTT.

This clonotype has just a few counts. The gene calls are TRBV4-3 and TRBJ2-5; D unclear. Germline CDR1 reads LGHNA; CDR2 reads YSLEER. The germline V and J ends were trimmed by 1 base and 5 bases, with 17 bases remaining between them. The CDR3 is 16 amino acids. The CDR3 is CASSQVFPPQYETQYF. CDR3 DNA sequence: TGCGCCAGCAGCCAAGTTTTCCCACCCCAGTACGAGACCCAGTACTTC.

The rearrangement joins TRBV6-2 or TRBV6-3 to TRBJ2-3; 11 bases match TRBD2. Trimming removed 2 bases from V and 6 bases from J; junction bases left unmatched: 4. Per the germline V gene, CDR1 is MNHEY and CDR2 is SVGEGT. CDR3 length: 15 amino acids. The CDR3 nucleotides read TGTGCCAGCAGTTACAGCCTAGCGGGGGGCGATACGCAGTATTTT. It encodes CASSYSLAGGDTQYF.

The V gene is TRBV7-9, the J gene TRBJ1-5; D is unclear. The V end lost 4 bases, the J end lost 3 bases, and 10 bases lay between the germline ends. The CDR3 contains 14 residues. CDR1 is SEHNR and CDR2 is FQNEAQ in the germline V gene (reference sequence). CDR3 loop: CASSSASNNQPQHF. The CDR3 nucleotides are TGTGCCAGCAGCTCTGCCTCGAACAATCAGCCCCAGCATTTT. Based on the CDR3 plus reference TRBV7-9 and TRBJ1-5, the full variable domain is DTGVSQNPRHKITKRGQNVTFRCDPISEHNRLYWYRQTLGQGPEFLTYFQNEAQLEKSRLLSDRFSAERPKGSFSTLEIQRTEQGDSAMYLCASSSASNNQPQHFGDGTRLSIL.

This clonotype was recorded a few times. The rearrangement links TRBV28 to TRBJ1-3; a weak D match, TRBD1 (5 bases). In germline, CDR1 is MDHEN, CDR2 SYDVKM. The CDR3 is made up of 14 amino acids. Trimming took 4 bases from V and 4 from J, leaving 11 bases between them. As DNA, the CDR3 is TGTGCCAGCAGTTCGGAGGGGACCGGAAACACCATATATTTT. Translating it yields CASSSEGTGNTIYF.